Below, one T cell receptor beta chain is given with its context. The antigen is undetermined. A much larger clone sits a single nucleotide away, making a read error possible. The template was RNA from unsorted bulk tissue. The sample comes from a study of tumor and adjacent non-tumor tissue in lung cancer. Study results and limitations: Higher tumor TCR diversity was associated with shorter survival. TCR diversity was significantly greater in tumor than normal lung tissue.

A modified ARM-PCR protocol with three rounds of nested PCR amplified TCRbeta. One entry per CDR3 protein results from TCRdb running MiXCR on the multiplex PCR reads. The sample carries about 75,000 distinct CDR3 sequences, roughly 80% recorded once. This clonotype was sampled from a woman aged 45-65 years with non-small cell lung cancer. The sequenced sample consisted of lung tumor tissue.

The CDR3 loop reads CASSDSITDTQYF. The CDR3, as DNA: TGTGCCAGCAGTGACTCCATTACAGATACGCAGTATTTT. The genes are TRBV6-4 and TRBJ2-3; unclear D gene. Germline values: CDR1 MRHNA, CDR2 SNTAGT. The CDR3 runs to 13 residues. With 0 bases removed from V and 3 bases from J, the gap between germline ends came to 4 bases.